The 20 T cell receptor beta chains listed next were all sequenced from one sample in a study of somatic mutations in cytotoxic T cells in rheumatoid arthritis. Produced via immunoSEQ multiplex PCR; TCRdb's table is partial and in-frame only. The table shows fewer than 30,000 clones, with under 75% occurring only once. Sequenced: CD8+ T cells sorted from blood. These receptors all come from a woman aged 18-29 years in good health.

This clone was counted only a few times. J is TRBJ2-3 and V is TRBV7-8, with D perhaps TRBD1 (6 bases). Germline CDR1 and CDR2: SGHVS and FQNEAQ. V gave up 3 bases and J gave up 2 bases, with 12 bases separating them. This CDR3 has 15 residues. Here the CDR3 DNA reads TGTGCCAGCAGCTTGGCAGGGGTCCTCACAGATACGCAGTATTTT. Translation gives CASSLAGVLTDTQYF.

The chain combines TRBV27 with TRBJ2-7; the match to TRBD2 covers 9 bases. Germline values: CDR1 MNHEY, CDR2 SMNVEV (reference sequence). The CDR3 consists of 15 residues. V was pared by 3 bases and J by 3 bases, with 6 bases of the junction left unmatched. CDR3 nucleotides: TGTGCCAGCAGTTTTGGTAGCGGGGGATACTACGAGCAGTACTTC. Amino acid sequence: CASSFGSGGYYEQYF.

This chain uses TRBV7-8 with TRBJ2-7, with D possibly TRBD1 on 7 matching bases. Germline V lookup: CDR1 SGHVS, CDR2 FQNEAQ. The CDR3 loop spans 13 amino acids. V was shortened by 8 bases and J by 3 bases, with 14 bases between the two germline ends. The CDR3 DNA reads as TGTGCCAGCGCCACGCAGGGGGGCTACGAGCAGTACTTC. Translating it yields CASATQGGYEQYF.

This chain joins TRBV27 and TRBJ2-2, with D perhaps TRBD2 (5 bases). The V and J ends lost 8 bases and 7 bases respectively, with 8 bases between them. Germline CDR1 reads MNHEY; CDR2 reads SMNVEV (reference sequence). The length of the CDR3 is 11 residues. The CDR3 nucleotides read TGTGCCAGCGGACTGGGCGGGGAGCTGTTTTTT. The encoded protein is CASGLGGELFF.

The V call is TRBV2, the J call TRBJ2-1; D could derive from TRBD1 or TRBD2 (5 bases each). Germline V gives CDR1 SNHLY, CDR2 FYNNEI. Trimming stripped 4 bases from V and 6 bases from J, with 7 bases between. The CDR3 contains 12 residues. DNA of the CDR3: TGTGCCAGCAGTGGGGGGAGCAATGAGCAGTTCTTC. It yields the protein CASSGGSNEQFF.

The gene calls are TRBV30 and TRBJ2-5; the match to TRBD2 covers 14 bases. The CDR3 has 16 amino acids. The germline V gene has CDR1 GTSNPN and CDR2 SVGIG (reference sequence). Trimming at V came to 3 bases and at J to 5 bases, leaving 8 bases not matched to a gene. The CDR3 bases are TGTGCCTGGAGCGACGGGACTAGCGGGAGTTGGGAGACCCAGTACTTC. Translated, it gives CAWSDGTSGSWETQYF.

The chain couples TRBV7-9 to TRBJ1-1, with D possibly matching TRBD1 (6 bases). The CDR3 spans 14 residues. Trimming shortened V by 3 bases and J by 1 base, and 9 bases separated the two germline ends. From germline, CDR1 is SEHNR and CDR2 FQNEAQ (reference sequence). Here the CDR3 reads CASSFSDRNTEAFF. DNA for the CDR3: TGTGCCAGCAGCTTTTCGGACAGGAACACTGAAGCTTTCTTT.

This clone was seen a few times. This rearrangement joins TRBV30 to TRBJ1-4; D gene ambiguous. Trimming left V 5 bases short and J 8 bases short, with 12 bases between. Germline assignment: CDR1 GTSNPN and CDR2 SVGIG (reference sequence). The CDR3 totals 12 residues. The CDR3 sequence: CAWSPSGEKLFF. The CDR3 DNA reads TGTGCCTGGTCGCCCTCCGGGGAAAAACTGTTTTTT.

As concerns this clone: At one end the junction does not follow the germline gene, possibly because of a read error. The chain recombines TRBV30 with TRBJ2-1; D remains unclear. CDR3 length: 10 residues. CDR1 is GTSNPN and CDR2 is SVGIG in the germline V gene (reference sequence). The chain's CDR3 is CAWSGSRRVF. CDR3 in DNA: TGTGCCTGGAGTGGGTCGCGTCGGGTCTTC. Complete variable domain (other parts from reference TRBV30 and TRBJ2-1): SQTIHQWPATLVQPVGSPLSLECTVEGTSNPNLYWYRQAAGRGLQLLFYSVGIGQISSEVPQNLSASRPQDRQFILSSKKLLLSDSGFYLCAWSGSRRVFGPGTRLTVL.

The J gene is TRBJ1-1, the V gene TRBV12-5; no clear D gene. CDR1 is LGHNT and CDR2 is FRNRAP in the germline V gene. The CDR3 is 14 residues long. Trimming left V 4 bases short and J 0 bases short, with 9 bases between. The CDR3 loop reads CASGSSDLNTEAFF. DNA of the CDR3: TGTGCTAGTGGTTCTTCCGATCTGAACACTGAAGCTTTCTTT.

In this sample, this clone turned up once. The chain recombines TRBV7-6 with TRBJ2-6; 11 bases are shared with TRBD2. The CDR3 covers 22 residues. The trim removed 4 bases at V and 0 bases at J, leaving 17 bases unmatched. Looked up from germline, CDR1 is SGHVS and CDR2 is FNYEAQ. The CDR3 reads CASSSRPSSGLADNSGANVLTF. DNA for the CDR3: TGTGCCAGCAGCTCCCGCCCCTCCTCGGGACTAGCGGACAACTCTGGGGCCAACGTCCTGACTTTC.

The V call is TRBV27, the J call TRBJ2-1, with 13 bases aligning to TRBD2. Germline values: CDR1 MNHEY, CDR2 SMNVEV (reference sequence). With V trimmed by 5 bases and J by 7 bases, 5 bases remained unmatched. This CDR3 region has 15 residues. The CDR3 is CASSLTSGRGNEQFF. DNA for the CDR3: TGTGCCAGCAGTCTCACTAGCGGGAGGGGTAATGAGCAGTTCTTC.

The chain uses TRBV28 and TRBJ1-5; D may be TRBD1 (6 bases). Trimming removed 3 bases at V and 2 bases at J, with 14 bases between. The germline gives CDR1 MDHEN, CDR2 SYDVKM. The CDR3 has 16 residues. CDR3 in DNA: TGTGCCAGCAGTTTGGATGGGGCAGGGGGCAATCAGCCCCAGCATTTT. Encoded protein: CASSLDGAGGNQPQHF.

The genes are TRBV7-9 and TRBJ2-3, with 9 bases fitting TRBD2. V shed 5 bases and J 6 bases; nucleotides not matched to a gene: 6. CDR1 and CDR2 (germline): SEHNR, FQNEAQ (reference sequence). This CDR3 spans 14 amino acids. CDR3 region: CASSHSGRGDTQYF. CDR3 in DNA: TGTGCCAGCAGCCATAGCGGGAGAGGGGATACGCAGTATTTT.

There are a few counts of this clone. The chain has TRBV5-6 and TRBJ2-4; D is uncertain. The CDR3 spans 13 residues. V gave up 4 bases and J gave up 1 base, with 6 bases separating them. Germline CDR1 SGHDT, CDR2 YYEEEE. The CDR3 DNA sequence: TGTGCCAGCAGCCTTTCGGCCAAAAACATTCAGTACTTC. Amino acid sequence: CASSLSAKNIQYF. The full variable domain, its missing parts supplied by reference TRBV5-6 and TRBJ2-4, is DAGVTQSPTHLIKTRGQQVTLRCSPKSGHDTVSWYQQALGQGPQFIFQYYEEEERQRGNFPDRFSGHQFPNYSSELNVNALLLGDSALYLCASSLSAKNIQYFGAGTRLSVL.

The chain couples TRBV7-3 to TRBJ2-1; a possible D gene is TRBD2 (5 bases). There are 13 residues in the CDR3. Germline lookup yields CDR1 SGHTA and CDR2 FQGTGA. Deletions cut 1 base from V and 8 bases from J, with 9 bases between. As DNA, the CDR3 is TGTGCCAGCAGCTTAATGGGTAGCGATGAGCAGTTCTTC. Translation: CASSLMGSDEQFF.

The CDR3: CASSQDRVDTQYF. The CDR3 region has the DNA TGCGCCAGCAGCCAAGATCGGGTAGATACGCAGTATTTT. The chain recombines TRBV4-1 with TRBJ2-3, with D uncertain. The V gene's germline CDR1 is MGHRA and CDR2 YSYEKL. Trimming cost V 0 bases and J 5 bases, with 6 bases left between them. The CDR3 has 13 amino acids.

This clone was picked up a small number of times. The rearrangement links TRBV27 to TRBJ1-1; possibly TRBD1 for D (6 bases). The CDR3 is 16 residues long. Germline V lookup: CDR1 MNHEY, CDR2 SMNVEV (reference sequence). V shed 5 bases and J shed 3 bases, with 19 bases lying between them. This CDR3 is CASSPWVGAADTEAFF. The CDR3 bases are TGTGCCAGCAGTCCCTGGGTGGGGGCGGCTGACACTGAAGCTTTCTTT.

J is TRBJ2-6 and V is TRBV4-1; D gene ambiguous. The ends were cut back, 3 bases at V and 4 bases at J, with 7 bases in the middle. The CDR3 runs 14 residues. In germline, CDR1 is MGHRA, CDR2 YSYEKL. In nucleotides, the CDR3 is TGCGCCAGCAGCCACTGGGTCGGGGCCAACGTCCTGACTTTC. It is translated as CASSHWVGANVLTF.

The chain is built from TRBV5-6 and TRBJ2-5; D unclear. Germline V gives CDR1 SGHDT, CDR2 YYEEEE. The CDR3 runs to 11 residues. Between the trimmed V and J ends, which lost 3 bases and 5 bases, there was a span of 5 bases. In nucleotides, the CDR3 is TGTGCCAGCAGCTGGAAGGAGACCCAGTACTTC. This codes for CASSWKETQYF.